What follows describes a single T cell receptor (beta chain). Repertoires were generated with immunoSEQ multiplex PCR, while TCRdb's copy carries only in-frame clones and drops some. The table includes roughly 200,000 clones, roughly 77% detected once. V was clipped by 4 bases and J by 0 bases, with 11 bases between them. Germline CDR1 SGHDT, CDR2 YYEEEE. CDR3 size: 15 residues. The sample originates from a study of blood T cell repertoires in COVID-19. Study-wide context: In each case, the material was cDNA or gDNA derived from T cells, B-cell-depleted T cells, or PBMCs.

This clonotype was sampled from a man aged 65 to 85 with active or convalescent COVID-19. Specimen: peripheral blood. The chain is built from TRBV5-6 and TRBJ2-1; D is possibly TRBD2 (5 bases). For the CDR3, the DNA is TGTGCCAGCAGCGGTCAAGGGAGCTCCTACAATGAGCAGTTCTTC. It encodes CASSGQGSSYNEQFF. Using reference TRBV5-6 and TRBJ2-1 for the parts outside the CDR3, the full variable domain is DAGVTQSPTHLIKTRGQQVTLRCSPKSGHDTVSWYQQALGQGPQFIFQYYEEEERQRGNFPDRFSGHQFPNYSSELNVNALLLGDSALYLCASSGQGSSYNEQFFGPGTRLTVL.